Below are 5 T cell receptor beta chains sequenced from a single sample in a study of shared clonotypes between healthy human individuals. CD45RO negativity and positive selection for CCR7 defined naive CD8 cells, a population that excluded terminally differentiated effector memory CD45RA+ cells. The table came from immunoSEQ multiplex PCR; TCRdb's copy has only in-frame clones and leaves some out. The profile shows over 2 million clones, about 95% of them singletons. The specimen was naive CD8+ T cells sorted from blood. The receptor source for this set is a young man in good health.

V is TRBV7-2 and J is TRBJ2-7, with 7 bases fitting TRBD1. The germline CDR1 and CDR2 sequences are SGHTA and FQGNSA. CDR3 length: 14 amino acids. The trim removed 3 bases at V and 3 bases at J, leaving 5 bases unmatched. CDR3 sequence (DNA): TGTGCCAGCAGCTTCCCGGGACAGTACTACGAGCAGTACTTC. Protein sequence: CASSFPGQYYEQYF.

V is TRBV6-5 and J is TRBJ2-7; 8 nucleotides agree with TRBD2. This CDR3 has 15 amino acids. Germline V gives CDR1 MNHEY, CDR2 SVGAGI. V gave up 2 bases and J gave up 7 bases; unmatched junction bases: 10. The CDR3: CASSYESGSFVEQYF. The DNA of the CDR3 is TGTGCCAGCAGTTACGAAAGCGGGAGTTTCGTTGAGCAGTACTTC.

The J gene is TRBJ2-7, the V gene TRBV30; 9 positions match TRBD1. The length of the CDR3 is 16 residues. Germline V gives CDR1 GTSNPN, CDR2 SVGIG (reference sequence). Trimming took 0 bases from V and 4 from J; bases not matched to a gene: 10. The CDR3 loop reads CAWSVYRGTGTYEQYF. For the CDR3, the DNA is TGTGCCTGGAGTGTATACCGCGGGACAGGGACTTACGAGCAGTACTTC.

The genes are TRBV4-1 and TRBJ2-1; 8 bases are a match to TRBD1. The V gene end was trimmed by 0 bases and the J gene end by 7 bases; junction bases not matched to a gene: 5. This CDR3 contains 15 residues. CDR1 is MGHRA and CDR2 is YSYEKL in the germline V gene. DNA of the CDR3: TGCGCCAGCAGCCAAGAGTCTACAGGGGGTAATGAGCAGTTCTTC. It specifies CASSQESTGGNEQFF.

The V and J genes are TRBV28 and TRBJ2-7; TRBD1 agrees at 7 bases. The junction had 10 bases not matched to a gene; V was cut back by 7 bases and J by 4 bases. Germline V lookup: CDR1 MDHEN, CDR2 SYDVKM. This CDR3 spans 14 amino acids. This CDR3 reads CASNSWGTEYEQYF. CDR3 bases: TGTGCCAGCAACTCCTGGGGGACAGAATACGAGCAGTACTTC.